This T cell receptor beta chain was obtained from a study of CD8 T cells in ankylosing spondylitis. Study-level points and caveats: Significant enrichment of disease-linked clones was reported in matched ankylosing spondylitis synovial fluid. A TCR beta motif of seven or eight highly homologous variants appeared characteristic of ankylosing spondylitis blood. In the blood and synovial fluid of reactive arthritis, some motif variants had been previously reported.

It was by quantitative 5'-RACE with molecular barcodes that TCR beta libraries were made. TCRdb used MiXCR to reprocess the 5' RACE reads, holding one entry per CDR3 protein. The data hold tens of thousands of distinct CDR3 sequences, with roughly 9% observed a single time. The CDR3 spans 12 residues. CDR1 is SGHAT, CDR2 FQNNGV, per germline. V was cut by 0 bases and J by 6 bases, with 5 bases left in between. Only a few counts were recorded for this clonotype. No antigen is known for it. The rearrangement joins TRBV11-2 to TRBJ1-1; no firm D call. The sequencing sample was made of blood, either unsorted or a sorted T cell fraction (not recorded which). The source of this sequence is a male donor with ankylosing spondylitis. The CDR3 bases are TGTGCCAGCAGCTTAGATCGCGCTGAAGCTTTCTTT. Encoded protein: CASSLDRAEAFF. Using reference TRBV11-2 and TRBJ1-1 for the parts outside the CDR3, the full variable domain is EAGVAQSPRYKIIEKRQSVAFWCNPISGHATLYWYQQILGQGPKLLIQFQNNGVVDDSQLPKDRFSAERLKGVDSTLKIQPAKLEDSAVYLCASSLDRAEAFFGQGTRLTVV.